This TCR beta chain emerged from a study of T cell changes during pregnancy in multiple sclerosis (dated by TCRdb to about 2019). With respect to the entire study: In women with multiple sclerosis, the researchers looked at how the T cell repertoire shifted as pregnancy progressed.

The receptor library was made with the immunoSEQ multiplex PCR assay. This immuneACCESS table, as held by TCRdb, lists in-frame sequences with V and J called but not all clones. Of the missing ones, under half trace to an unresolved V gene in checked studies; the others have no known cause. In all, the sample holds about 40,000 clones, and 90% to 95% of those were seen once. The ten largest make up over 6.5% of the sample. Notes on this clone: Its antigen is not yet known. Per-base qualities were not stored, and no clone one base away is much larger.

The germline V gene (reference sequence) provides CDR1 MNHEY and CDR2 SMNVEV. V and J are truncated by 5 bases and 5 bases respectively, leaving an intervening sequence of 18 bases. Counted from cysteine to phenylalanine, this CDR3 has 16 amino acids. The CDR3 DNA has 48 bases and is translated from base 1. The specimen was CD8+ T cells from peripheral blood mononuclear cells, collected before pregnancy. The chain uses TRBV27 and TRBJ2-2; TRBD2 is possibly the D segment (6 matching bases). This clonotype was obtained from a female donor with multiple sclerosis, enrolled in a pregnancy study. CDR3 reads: CASSPRLGLTTGELFF. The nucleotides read TGTGCCAGCAGTCCCAGACTAGGGCTGACAACCGGGGAGCTGTTTTTT.